The clone carrying this T cell receptor beta chain was picked up many times. The data stem from a study of T cells in Graves' hyperthyroidism and ophthalmopathy. Germline V gene lookup returns CDR1 MNHNS and CDR2 SASEGT. The V end was cut by 1 base, the J end by 0 bases, with 9 bases between. The CDR3 sequence is 15 residues long. It was RNA transcripts that yielded the amplified TCR beta CDR3 regions. Carried out on the TCR CDR3, a first-round RT-PCR used the HTBI primer set. TCRdb used MiXCR to reprocess the multiplex PCR reads, holding one entry per CDR3 protein. The sample lists around 450,000 distinct CDR3 sequences, roughly an eighth occurring once.

The receptor comes from a woman between 18 and 29 years old with Graves' hyperthyroidism. V is TRBV6-1 and J is TRBJ2-5, with no clear D. Sequencing was performed on blood. The CDR3 here is CASSEVLEYQETQYF. The CDR3 nucleotides are TGTGCCAGCAGTGAAGTCTTGGAGTACCAAGAGACCCAGTACTTC.